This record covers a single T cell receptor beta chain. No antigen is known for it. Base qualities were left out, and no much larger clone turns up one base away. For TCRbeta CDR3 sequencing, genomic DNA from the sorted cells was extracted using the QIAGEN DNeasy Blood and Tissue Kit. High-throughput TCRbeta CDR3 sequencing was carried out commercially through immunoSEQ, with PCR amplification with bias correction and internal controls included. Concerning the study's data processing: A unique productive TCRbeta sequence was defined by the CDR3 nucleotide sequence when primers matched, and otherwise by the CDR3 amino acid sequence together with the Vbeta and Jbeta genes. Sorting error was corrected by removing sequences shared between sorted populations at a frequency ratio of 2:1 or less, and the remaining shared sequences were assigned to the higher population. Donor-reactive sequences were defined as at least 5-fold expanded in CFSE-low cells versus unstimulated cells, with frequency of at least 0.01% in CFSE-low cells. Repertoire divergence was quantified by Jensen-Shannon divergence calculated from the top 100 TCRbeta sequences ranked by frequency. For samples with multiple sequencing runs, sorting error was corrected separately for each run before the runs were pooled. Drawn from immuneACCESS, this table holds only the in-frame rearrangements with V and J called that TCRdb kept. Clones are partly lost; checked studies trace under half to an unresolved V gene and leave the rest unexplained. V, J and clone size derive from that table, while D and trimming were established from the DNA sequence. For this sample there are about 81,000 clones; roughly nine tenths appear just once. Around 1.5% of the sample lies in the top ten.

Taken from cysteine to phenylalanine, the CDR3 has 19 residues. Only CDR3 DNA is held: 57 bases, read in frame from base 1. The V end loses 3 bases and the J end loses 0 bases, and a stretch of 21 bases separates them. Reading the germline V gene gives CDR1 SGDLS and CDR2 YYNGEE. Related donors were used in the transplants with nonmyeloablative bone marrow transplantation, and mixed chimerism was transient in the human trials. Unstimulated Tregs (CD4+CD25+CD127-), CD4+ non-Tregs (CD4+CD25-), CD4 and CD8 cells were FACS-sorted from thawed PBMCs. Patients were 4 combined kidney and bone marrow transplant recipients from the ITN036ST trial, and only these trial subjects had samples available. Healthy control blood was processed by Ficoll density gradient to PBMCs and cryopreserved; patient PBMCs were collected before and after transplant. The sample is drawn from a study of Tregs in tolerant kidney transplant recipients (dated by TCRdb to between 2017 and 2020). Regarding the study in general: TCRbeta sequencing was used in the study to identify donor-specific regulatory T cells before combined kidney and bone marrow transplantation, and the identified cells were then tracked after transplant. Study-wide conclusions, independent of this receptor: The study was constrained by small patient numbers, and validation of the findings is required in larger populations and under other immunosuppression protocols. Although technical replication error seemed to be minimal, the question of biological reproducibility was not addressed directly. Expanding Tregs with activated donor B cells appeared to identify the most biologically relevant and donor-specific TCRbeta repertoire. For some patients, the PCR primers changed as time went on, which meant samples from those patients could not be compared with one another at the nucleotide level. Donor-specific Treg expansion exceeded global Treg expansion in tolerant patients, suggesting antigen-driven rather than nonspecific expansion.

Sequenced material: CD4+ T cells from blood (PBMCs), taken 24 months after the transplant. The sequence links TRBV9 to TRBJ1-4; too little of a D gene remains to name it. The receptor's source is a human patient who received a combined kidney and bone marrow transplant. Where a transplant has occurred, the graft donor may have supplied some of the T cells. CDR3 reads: CASSAEAGYPLATNEKLFF. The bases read TGTGCCAGCAGCGCGGAAGCGGGGTATCCTTTGGCAACTAATGAAAAACTGTTTTTT.